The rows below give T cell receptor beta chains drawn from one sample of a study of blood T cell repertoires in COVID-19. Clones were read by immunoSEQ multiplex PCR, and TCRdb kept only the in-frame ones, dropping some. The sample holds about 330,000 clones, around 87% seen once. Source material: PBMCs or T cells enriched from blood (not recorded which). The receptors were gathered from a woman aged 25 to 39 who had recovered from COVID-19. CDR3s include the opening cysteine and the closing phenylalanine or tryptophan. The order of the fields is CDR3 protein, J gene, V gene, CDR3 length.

CASSAPGQGGGGYTF	TRBJ1-2	TRBV5-1	15
CASSLFITGADTIYF	TRBJ1-3	TRBV7-2	15
CASSQESGDYNSPLHF	TRBJ1-6	TRBV4-2	16
CASSPPGGETQYF	TRBJ2-5	TRBV3-1/TRBV3-2	13
CASSLWDRGPTGNQPQHF	TRBJ1-5	TRBV7-7	18
CASSSTMQGAGNTIYF	TRBJ1-3	TRBV7-9	16
CASSLETGADTEAFF	TRBJ1-1	TRBV5-1	15
CASSPRTGGAYEQYF	TRBJ2-7	TRBV27	15
CASSQEAGMNGYTF	TRBJ1-2	TRBV7-8	14
CAAGGGYQETQYF	TRBJ2-5	TRBV10-3	13
CASSEQGDGFNEQFF	TRBJ2-1	TRBV6-1	15
CASAGGPSYSGANVLTF	TRBJ2-6	TRBV13	17
CASSLGRGQSYNEQFF	TRBJ2-1	TRBV5-5	16
CASTIGRDSNQPQHF	TRBJ1-5	TRBV6-6	15
CASSGGHQPQHF	TRBJ1-5	TRBV2	12
CASRGRGGYTF	TRBJ1-2	TRBV19	11
CASGGQGLGEAFF	TRBJ1-1	TRBV12-5	13
CATSDLDDGGGYTF	TRBJ1-2	TRBV24-1	14
CASSQGTLGELFF	TRBJ2-2	TRBV3-1/TRBV3-2	13
CASSQGMPYEQYF	TRBJ2-7	TRBV27	13
CASGTTGNLGYTF	TRBJ1-2	TRBV2	13
CASSLQGLTDTQYF	TRBJ2-3	TRBV27	14
CASRGSGANGYTF	TRBJ1-2	TRBV6-4	13
CASSLDWGPGNTIYF	TRBJ1-3	TRBV5-6	15
CASSRPSGDYPRQYF	TRBJ2-3	TRBV5-1	15
CASSLPIAGGQDTQYF	TRBJ2-3	TRBV28	16
CASSLGRDGYTF	TRBJ1-2	TRBV18	12
CASSQRTVQETQYF	TRBJ2-5	TRBV6-5	14
CASDTTGGGPQYF	TRBJ2-7	TRBV28	13
CASSPIQNQPQHF	TRBJ1-5	TRBV4-1	13
CATSRGETQYF	TRBJ2-5	TRBV19	11
CASSSDRAMGGYGYTF	TRBJ1-2	TRBV5-8	16
CASSVGQSLPIYEQYF	TRBJ2-7	TRBV5-1	16
CASSMVGRADTQYF	TRBJ2-3	TRBV19	14
CASSPPDLLRGTEAFF	TRBJ1-1	TRBV5-6	16